This record concerns one T cell receptor beta chain sequence. The antigen remains undetermined. Some clones are missing from TCRdb's copy, which holds only in-frame ones; the method was immunoSEQ multiplex PCR. The sample lists about 160,000 clones, more than 75% occurring once. The CDR3 has 17 residues. Germline CDR1 and CDR2: KGHSH and LQKENI. The V and J ends lost 6 bases and 0 bases respectively, with 18 bases between them. This sample is drawn from a study of cytomegalovirus exposure and HLA in healthy donors. The study, taken as a whole, reports: Subsequent analysis showed first-cohort TCR clusters tending to co-occur in over a hundred validation repertoires.

Sample: PBMCs. The TCR originated in a man younger than 35 in good health and CMV-seronegative. The V gene is TRBV18, the J gene TRBJ1-3; no reliable D call. The CDR3 nucleotides read TGTGCCAGCTCCCCAGGTGGCGGAAGGTCCTCTGGAAACACCATATATTTT. It specifies CASSPGGGRSSGNTIYF.